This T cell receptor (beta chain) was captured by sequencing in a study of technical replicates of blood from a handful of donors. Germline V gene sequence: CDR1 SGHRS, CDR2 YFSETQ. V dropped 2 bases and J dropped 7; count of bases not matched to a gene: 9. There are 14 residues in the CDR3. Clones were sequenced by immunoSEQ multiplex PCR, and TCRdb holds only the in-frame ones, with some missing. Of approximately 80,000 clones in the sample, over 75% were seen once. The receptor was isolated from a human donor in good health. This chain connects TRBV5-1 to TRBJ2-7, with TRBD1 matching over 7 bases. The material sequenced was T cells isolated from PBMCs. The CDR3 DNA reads TGCGCCAGCAGCTTCGGACAGGCCTCGGGGGAGCAGTACTTC. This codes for CASSFGQASGEQYF.